This T cell receptor beta chain emerged from a study of regulatory T cells in long-lasting Graves disease. The authors built TCR beta libraries using iRepertoire HTBI primers and Arm-PCR of CDR3 regions. TCRdb re-called the multiplex PCR reads with MiXCR, one entry per CDR3 protein. This sample yields about 400,000 distinct CDR3 sequences, of which about 15% are seen a single time; approximately 7.8% belongs to the top ten. This clonotype has more than one count but fewer than ten. Specified time point: newly diagnosed GD, antithyroid drugs for less than 3 months. The TCR library was prepared using RNA isolated from PBMCs. V lost 4 bases, J lost 0 bases, and 9 bases lay in between. Germline loops: CDR1 SQVTM, CDR2 ANQGSEA. This CDR3 spans 13 amino acids. The sample also formed part of further work on T cells in Graves' hyperthyroidism and ophthalmopathy.

The receptor was isolated from a woman aged 40 to 49 with Graves disease. The starting material was peripheral blood mononuclear cells (PBMCs), obtained at new diagnosis, from a patient treated with antithyroid drugs. J is TRBJ1-2 and V is TRBV29-1; D ambiguous. The DNA of the CDR3 is TGCAGCGTTGTGCGGGGTTCTAACTATGGCTACACCTTC. Its translation: CSVVRGSNYGYTF.